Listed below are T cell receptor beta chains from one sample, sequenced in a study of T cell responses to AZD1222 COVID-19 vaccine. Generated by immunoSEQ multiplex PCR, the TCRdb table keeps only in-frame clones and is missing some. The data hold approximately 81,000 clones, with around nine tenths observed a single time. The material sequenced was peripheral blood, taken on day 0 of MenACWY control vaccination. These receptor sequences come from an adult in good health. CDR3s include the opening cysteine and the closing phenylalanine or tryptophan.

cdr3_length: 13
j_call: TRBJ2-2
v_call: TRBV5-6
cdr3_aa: CASSWGDPGELFF

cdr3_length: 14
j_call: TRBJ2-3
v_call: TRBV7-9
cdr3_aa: CASSVAGSGDTQYF

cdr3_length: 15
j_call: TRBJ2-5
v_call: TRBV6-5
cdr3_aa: CASAALQGKGETQYF

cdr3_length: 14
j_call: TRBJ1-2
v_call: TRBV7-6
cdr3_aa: CASSGAQAAYGYTF

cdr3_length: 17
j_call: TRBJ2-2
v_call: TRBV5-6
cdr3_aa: CASSSTGTSPYTGELFF

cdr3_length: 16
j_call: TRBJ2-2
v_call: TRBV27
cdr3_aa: CASSPSGTPSTGELFF

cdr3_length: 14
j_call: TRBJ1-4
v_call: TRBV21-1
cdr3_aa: CASTLRKPREKLFF

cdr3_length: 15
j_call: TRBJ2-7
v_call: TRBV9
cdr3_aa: CASTLLGAGVLEQYF

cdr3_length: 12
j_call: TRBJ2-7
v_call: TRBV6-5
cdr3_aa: CASSLDSVEQYF

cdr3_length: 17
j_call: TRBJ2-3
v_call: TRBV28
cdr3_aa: CASSSVGLTREADTQYF

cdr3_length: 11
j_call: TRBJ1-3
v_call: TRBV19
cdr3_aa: CASSTGNTIYF

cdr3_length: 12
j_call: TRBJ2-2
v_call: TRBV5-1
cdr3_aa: CASREVVGELFF

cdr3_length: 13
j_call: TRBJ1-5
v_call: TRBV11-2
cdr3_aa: CASSFYSNQPQHF

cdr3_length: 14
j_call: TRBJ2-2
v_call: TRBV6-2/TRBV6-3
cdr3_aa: CASSYSGGTGELFF

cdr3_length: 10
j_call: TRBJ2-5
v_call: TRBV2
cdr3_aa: CASSKETQYF

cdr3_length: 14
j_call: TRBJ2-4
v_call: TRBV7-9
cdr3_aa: CASSLGQAGDIQYF

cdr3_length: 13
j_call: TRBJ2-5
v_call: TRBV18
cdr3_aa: CASSPSGKETQYF

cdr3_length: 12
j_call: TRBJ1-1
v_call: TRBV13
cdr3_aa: CASSNTGAEAFF

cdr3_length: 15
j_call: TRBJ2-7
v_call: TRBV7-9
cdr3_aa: CASSFFRGKAYEQYF

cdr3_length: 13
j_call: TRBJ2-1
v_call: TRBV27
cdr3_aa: CASSRQGLGEQFF

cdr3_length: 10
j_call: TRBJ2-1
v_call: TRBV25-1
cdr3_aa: CASGIVEQFF

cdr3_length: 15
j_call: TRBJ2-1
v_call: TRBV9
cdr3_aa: CASSHPGERHNEQFF

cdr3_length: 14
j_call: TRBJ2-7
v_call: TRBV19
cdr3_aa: CASSMTEGMYEQYF

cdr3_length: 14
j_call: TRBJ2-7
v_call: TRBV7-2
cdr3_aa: CASSPGSRPYEQYF

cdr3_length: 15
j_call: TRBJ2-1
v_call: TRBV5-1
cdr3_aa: CASSQLAGLRNEQFF